A single sample gave rise to the 7 T cell receptor beta chains below, sequenced in a study of identical twins. Each CDR3 protein is one row after TCRdb ran MiXCR on the 5' RACE reads. The repertoire has under 350,000 distinct CDR3 sequences, roughly 10% of them found once; the top ten carry roughly 7%. This sample also appeared in a second study, on yellow fever vaccine responses in identical twins.

The source material was CD8+ T cells sorted from blood. Receptor source: a woman between 18 and 29 years old in good health.

This clonotype was counted ten times or more. The chain has TRBV20-1 and TRBJ2-7; tentatively, D is TRBD1 (6 bases). This CDR3 is built from 12 residues. V lost 1 base and J lost 3, with 7 bases in between. Germline CDR1 is DFQATT and CDR2 is SNEGSKA (reference sequence). Here the CDR3 reads CSARVDSYEQYF. As DNA, the CDR3 is TGCAGTGCTAGAGTGGACAGCTACGAGCAGTACTTC.

The chain links TRBV20-1 to TRBJ2-7; D gene unclear. V was cut by 0 bases and J by 4 bases, with 13 bases left in between. Germline CDR1 reads DFQATT; CDR2 reads SNEGSKA (reference sequence). The CDR3 runs 14 residues. In DNA, the CDR3 is TGCAGTGCTAGAGATGTAGAGCGCGGATACGAGCAGTACTTC. Protein: CSARDVERGYEQYF.

This clonotype showed up just a few times. This chain connects TRBV25-1 to TRBJ2-5; no clear D gene. In germline, CDR1 is MGHDK, CDR2 SYGVNS. The CDR3 runs to 15 residues. Between the trimmed V and J ends, which lost 3 bases and 3 bases, there was a span of 14 bases. DNA for the CDR3: TGTGCCAGCAGTGATTCAGGATTTGATAAAGAGACCCAGTACTTC. It translates to CASSDSGFDKETQYF.

This clonotype occurred a few times. V and J are TRBV2 and TRBJ2-7, with D tentatively TRBD1 or TRBD2 (5 bases each). Germline values: CDR1 SNHLY, CDR2 FYNNEI. This CDR3 comprises 18 residues. Trimming stripped 1 base from V and 1 base from J, with 20 bases between. CDR3 DNA sequence: TGTGCCAGCAGTGAAGGTAACCATTTCGGAGGACAATCCTACGAGCAGTACTTC. It codes for CASSEGNHFGGQSYEQYF.

This clonotype was seen a few times. The rearrangement joins TRBV11-1 to TRBJ2-5; TRBD2 aligns across 16 bases. CDR3 size: 18 residues. Germline V gives CDR1 SGHAT, CDR2 FQDESV (reference sequence). Losses at the gene ends were 5 bases for V and 5 bases for J; bases not matched to a gene: 11. The CDR3 here is CASSPPTGLAGGLETQYF. The CDR3 DNA is TGTGCCAGCAGCCCTCCCACGGGACTAGCGGGGGGGCTGGAGACCCAGTACTTC.

V and J are TRBV7-9 and TRBJ1-1; no clear D gene. The V end lost 1 base, the J end lost 7 bases, and 10 bases lay between the germline ends. From germline, CDR1 is SEHNR and CDR2 FQNEAQ (reference sequence). The CDR3 is 13 amino acids. The CDR3 DNA is TGTGCCAGCAGCTTAGTTCGGGATTATGAAGCTTTCTTT. Its protein is CASSLVRDYEAFF. Looking up the rest from reference TRBV7-9 and TRBJ1-1 gives the full variable domain: DTGVSQNPRHKITKRGQNVTFRCDPISEHNRLYWYRQTLGQGPEFLTYFQNEAQLEKSRLLSDRFSAERPKGSFSTLEIQRTEQGDSAMYLCASSLVRDYEAFFGQGTRLTVV.

This clonotype was seen more than once but under ten times. V is TRBV7-3 and J is TRBJ2-1; weak D call: TRBD1 (6 bases). The ends were cut back, 5 bases at V and 0 bases at J, with 20 bases in the middle. CDR1 is SGHTA, CDR2 FQGTGA, per germline. CDR3 length equals 18 residues. The CDR3 protein is CASSRHNRDTGSYNEQFF. For the CDR3, the DNA is TGTGCCAGCAGCCGACACAACCGGGACACTGGCTCCTACAATGAGCAGTTCTTC.